This TCR beta chain was sequenced in a study of blood T cell repertoires in COVID-19. At the level of the study: Both acute and convalescent COVID-19 samples were obtained from the United States, Italy and Spain. The analysed material was cDNA or gDNA that came from T cells, B-cell-depleted T cells, or PBMCs.

Trimming removed 0 bases from V and 7 bases from J; junction bases left unmatched: 4. The germline CDR1 and CDR2 sequences are SGHVS and FNYEAQ. The CDR3 totals 14 residues. Authors' processing steps: Estimation of nucleated cell counts relied on the amplification of reference gene primers. Using immunoSEQ multiplex PCR, the repertoire was profiled, and TCRdb retains in-frame clones only, with some absent. The V and J calls and clone size are taken from that table; D and trimming were inferred from the DNA. The sample carries 35,000 to 45,000 clones, approximately 88% recorded once. The V and J genes are TRBV7-6 and TRBJ1-1; 8 positions agree with TRBD1. The sample consisted of peripheral blood. This TCR was recovered from a human donor in a cohort sampled during active COVID-19. The CDR3 here is CASSLAGTGYEAFF. For the CDR3, the DNA is TGTGCCAGCAGCTTAGCGGGGACAGGATATGAAGCTTTCTTT.